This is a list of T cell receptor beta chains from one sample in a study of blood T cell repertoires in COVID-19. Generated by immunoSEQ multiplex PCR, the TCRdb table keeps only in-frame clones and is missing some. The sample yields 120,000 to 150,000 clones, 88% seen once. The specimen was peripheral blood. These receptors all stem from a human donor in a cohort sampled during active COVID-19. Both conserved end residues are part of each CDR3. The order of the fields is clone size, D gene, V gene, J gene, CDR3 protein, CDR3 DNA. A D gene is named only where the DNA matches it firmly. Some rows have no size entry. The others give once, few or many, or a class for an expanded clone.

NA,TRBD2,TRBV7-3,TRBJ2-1,CASSPRVAGGPRDEQFF,TGTGCCAGCAGCCCCCGAGTAGCGGGAGGGCCTAGGGATGAGCAGTTCTTC
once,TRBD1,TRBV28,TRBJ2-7,CASSLLGTGRNF,TGTGCCAGCAGTTTATTGGGGACAGGGAGAAACTTC
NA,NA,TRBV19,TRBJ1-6,CASSINFRAGVISPLHF,TGTGCCAGTAGTATAAATTTTCGGGCAGGGGTGATTTCACCCCTCCACTTT
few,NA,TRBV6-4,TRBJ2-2,CASSDEGGTGELFF,TGTGCCAGCAGTGACGAGGGGGGGACCGGGGAGCTGTTTTTT
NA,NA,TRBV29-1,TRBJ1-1,CSVAGGEGSNTEAFF,TGCAGCGTTGCGGGCGGAGAGGGTTCGAACACTGAAGCTTTCTTT
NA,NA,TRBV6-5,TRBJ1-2,CASGRTGNGYGYTF,TGTGCCAGCGGACGCACAGGGAACGGCTATGGCTACACCTTC
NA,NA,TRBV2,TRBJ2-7,CASRSLGAEQYF,TGTGCCAGCAGGAGTTTGGGGGCCGAGCAGTACTTC
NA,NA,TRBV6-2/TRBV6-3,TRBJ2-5,CASSYDPLRGTQETQYF,TGTGCCAGCAGTTACGACCCATTAAGAGGTACCCAAGAGACCCAGTACTTC
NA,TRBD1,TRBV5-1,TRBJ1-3,CASSSTGVDGNTIYF,TGCGCCAGCAGCTCGACAGGGGTGGATGGAAACACCATATATTTT
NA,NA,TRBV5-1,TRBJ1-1,CASRAHYNRDAAEAFF,TGCGCCAGCAGAGCCCATTACAACAGGGACGCAGCTGAAGCTTTCTTT
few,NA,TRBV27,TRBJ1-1,CASSLRGKNTEAFF,TGTGCCAGCAGTTTACGGGGGAAGAACACTGAAGCTTTCTTT
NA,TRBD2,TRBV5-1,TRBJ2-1,CASSLVPGLAGDEQFF,TGCGCCAGCAGCTTAGTACCGGGACTAGCGGGAGATGAGCAGTTCTTC
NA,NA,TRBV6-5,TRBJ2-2,CASRQLNTGELFF,TGTGCCAGCAGACAGCTAAATACCGGGGAGCTGTTTTTT
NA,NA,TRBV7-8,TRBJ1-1,CASSLRLNTEAFF,TGTGCCAGCAGTCTCCGTTTGAACACTGAAGCTTTCTTT
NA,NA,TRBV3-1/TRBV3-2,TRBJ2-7,CASSQVTYEQYF,TGTGCCAGCAGCCAAGTTACCTACGAGCAGTACTTC
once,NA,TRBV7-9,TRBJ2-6,CASSLGGQTSPTGANVLTF,TGTGCCAGCAGCTTAGGGGGGCAAACGAGTCCCACTGGGGCCAACGTCCTGACTTTC
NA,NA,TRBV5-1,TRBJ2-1,CASSPLGEREQFF,TGCGCCAGCAGCCCCCTCGGGGAGCGAGAGCAGTTCTTC
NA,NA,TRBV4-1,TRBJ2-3,CASSHGQIVYADTQYF,TGCGCCAGCAGCCATGGCCAAATCGTGTACGCAGATACGCAGTATTTT
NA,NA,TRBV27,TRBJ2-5,CASSPMTALETQYF,TGTGCCAGCAGTCCGATGACAGCTCTGGAGACCCAGTACTTC
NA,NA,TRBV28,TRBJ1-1,CASRRYGSGNTEAFF,TGTGCCAGCAGACGATACGGGAGTGGGAACACTGAAGCTTTCTTT
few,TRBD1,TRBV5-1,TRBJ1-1,CASSFPRSGGGTEAFF,TGCGCCAGCAGTTTTCCCCGGTCAGGGGGAGGCACTGAAGCTTTCTTT
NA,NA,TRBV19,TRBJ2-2,CASSTGTYTGELFF,TGTGCCAGTAGTACCGGGACATACACCGGGGAGCTGTTTTTT
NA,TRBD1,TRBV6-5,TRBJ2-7,CASRQGVSGSYEQYF,TGTGCCAGCAGACAGGGGGTGTCGGGCTCCTACGAGCAGTACTTC
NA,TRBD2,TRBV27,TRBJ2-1,CASSLSSGLAYNEQFF,TGTGCCAGCAGTTTATCTAGCGGGCTAGCCTACAATGAGCAGTTCTTC
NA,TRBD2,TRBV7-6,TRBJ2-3,CASSPSSGRADTQYF,TGTGCCAGCAGCCCCTCTAGCGGGAGGGCAGATACGCAGTATTTT
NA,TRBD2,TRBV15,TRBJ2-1,CATSRLAGGPSNEQFF,TGTGCCACCAGCAGACTAGCGGGGGGGCCGAGCAATGAGCAGTTCTTC
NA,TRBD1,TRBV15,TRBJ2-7,CATSSRDRGSYEQYF,TGTGCCACCAGCTCCCGGGACAGGGGTTCATACGAGCAGTACTTC
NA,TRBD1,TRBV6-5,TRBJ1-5,CASGPDRLTQPQHF,TGTGCCAGCGGCCCGGACAGGTTGACTCAGCCCCAGCATTTT
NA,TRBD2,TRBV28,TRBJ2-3,CASSPAGGGADTQYF,TGTGCCAGCAGTCCAGCGGGAGGTGGGGCAGATACGCAGTATTTT
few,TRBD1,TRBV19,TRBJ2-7,CASTPDRGQGKSYEQYF,TGTGCCAGTACTCCCGACAGAGGACAGGGTAAATCATACGAGCAGTACTTC
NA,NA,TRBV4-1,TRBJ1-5,CASSQDRRSNQPQHF,TGCGCCAGCAGCCAAGATCGCAGAAGCAATCAGCCCCAGCATTTT
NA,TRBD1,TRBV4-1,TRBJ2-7,CASSQGQGVGTYEQYF,TGCGCCAGCAGCCAGGGACAGGGAGTTGGTACCTACGAGCAGTACTTC
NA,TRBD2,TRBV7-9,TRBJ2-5,CASSFSGGYQETQYF,TGTGCCAGCAGCTTCTCCGGGGGGTACCAAGAGACCCAGTACTTC
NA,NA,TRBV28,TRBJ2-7,CASSLGGGAFYEQYF,TGTGCCAGCAGTTTAGGGGGGGGCGCTTTCTACGAGCAGTACTTC
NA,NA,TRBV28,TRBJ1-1,CASRPPGFRPEAFF,TGTGCCAGCAGGCCCCCGGGATTCCGCCCGGAAGCTTTCTTT
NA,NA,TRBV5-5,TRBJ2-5,CASSLGSQETQYF,TGTGCCAGCAGCTTGGGCAGCCAAGAGACCCAGTACTTC
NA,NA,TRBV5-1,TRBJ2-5,CASKDRTEQETQYF,TGCGCCAGCAAAGATCGGACAGAGCAAGAGACCCAGTACTTC
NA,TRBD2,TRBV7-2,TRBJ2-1,CASSSVGLAIEQFF,TGTGCCAGCAGCTCTGTGGGACTAGCTATTGAGCAGTTCTTC
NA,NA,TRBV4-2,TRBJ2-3,CASSQGGSSDTQYF,TGTGCCAGCAGCCAAGGTGGGAGCTCAGATACGCAGTATTTT
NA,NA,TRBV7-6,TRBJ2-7,CASSPGEIYEQYF,TGTGCCAGCAGCCCGGGGGAAATCTACGAGCAGTACTTC
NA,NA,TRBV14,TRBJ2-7,CASSQQGSYEQYF,TGTGCCAGCAGCCAACAGGGTTCCTACGAGCAGTACTTC
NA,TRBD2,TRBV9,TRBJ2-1,CASSLRAGTTYNEQFF,TGTGCCAGCAGCCTTAGGGCTGGGACTACCTACAATGAGCAGTTCTTC
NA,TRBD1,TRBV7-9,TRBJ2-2,CASSPGQGPNTGELFF,TGTGCCAGCAGCCCCGGACAGGGGCCGAACACCGGGGAGCTGTTTTTT
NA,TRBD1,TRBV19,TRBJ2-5,CASSRVTGSSQETQYF,TGTGCCAGTAGCCGCGTGACAGGGTCGAGTCAAGAGACCCAGTACTTC
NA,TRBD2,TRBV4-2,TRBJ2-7,CASSQGGLAGGEQYF,TGTGCCAGCAGCCAAGGGGGACTAGCGGGGGGTGAGCAGTACTTC
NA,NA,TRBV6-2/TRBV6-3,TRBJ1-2,CASSVWTVPNYGYTF,TGTGCCAGCAGCGTATGGACAGTGCCTAACTATGGCTACACCTTC
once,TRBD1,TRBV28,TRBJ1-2,CASKTPGGPYGYTF,TGTGCCAGCAAAACTCCAGGGGGGCCCTATGGCTACACCTTC
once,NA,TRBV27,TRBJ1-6,CASSRRQVPERRRYNSPLHF,TGTGCCAGCAGCCGACGACAAGTGCCCGAACGCCGCCGTTATAATTCACCCCTCCACTTT
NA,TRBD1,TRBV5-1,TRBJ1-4,CASSFGQGREKLFF,TGCGCCAGCAGCTTTGGACAGGGGAGGGAAAAACTGTTTTTT